The rows below give T cell receptor beta chains drawn from one sample of a study of a mutant IDH1 vaccine in newly diagnosed glioma. The table came from immunoSEQ multiplex PCR; TCRdb's copy has only in-frame clones and leaves some out. The sample comprises some 63,000 clones, 74% of which are singletons, and roughly 5% rests with the top ten. These receptors' antigens are unknown. This material consisted of PBMCs, taken from a glioma patient whose treatment included an IDH1 peptide vaccine. Every receptor here comes from a man in his forties or fifties with glioma. Each CDR3 is given with its conserved first and last residue. A D gene is named only where the DNA matches it firmly. Some rows have no size entry. The others give once, few or many, or a class for an expanded clone.

V: TRBV6-5
size: -
J: TRBJ2-1
D: -
CDR3: CASLGPVDNEQFF

V: TRBV2
size: -
J: TRBJ1-6
D: TRBD1
CDR3: CASSEEGALGPLHF

V: TRBV6-5
size: -
J: TRBJ1-1
D: TRBD1
CDR3: CASSYKTGGNTEAFF

V: TRBV5-5
size: -
J: TRBJ2-5
D: -
CDR3: CASSLEAGRQETQYF

V: TRBV30
size: few
J: TRBJ1-3
D: TRBD1
CDR3: CAWSTGGAGNTIYF

V: TRBV30
size: few
J: TRBJ1-5
D: -
CDR3: CAWSRGVTGGSQPQHF

V: TRBV19
size: -
J: TRBJ1-1
D: TRBD1
CDR3: CASKTGVNTEAFF

V: TRBV2
size: few
J: TRBJ1-2
D: -
CDR3: CASSDGGADPGGYTF

V: TRBV5-5
size: few
J: TRBJ2-7
D: -
CDR3: CASSLAGAPYEQYF

V: TRBV19
size: -
J: TRBJ1-5
D: TRBD1
CDR3: CATSTTGALNQPQHF

V: TRBV15
size: -
J: TRBJ1-5
D: TRBD1
CDR3: CATSGQGGPQHF

V: TRBV7-2
size: -
J: TRBJ2-7
D: TRBD1
CDR3: CASSLASGTGVYEQYF

V: TRBV30
size: -
J: TRBJ2-7
D: -
CDR3: CAWNIQVSYEQYF

V: TRBV27
size: -
J: TRBJ2-7
D: -
CDR3: CASSYEQYF

V: TRBV7-6
size: -
J: TRBJ2-3
D: -
CDR3: CASSQGGSMGSDTQYF

V: TRBV6-5
size: -
J: TRBJ1-6
D: -
CDR3: CASSRGGKGNSPLHF

V: TRBV6-4
size: -
J: TRBJ2-7
D: -
CDR3: CASLPYEQYF

V: TRBV6-5
size: -
J: TRBJ2-2
D: TRBD2
CDR3: CASASGGAGTGELFF

V: TRBV30
size: -
J: TRBJ1-1
D: -
CDR3: CAWSVRETGPQAFF

V: TRBV7-2
size: -
J: TRBJ1-2
D: -
CDR3: CASSSGHWDGYTF

V: TRBV19
size: -
J: TRBJ1-5
D: TRBD1
CDR3: CASAGTGFNQPQHF

V: TRBV11-2
size: -
J: TRBJ2-7
D: TRBD1
CDR3: CASSSETGALEQYF

V: TRBV9
size: few
J: TRBJ1-6
D: TRBD1
CDR3: CASSRDRENSPLHF

V: TRBV18
size: -
J: TRBJ2-6
D: TRBD1
CDR3: CASSPRTGSSGANVLTF

V: TRBV18
size: once
J: TRBJ1-1
D: -
CDR3: CASSPSGGSTEAFF

V: TRBV10-3
size: -
J: TRBJ2-7
D: -
CDR3: CAGGTETYEQYF

V: TRBV14
size: -
J: TRBJ2-1
D: -
CDR3: CASSPTRVRANEQFF

V: TRBV5-1
size: -
J: TRBJ2-1
D: TRBD2
CDR3: CASSLASGGRYNEQFF

V: TRBV15
size: -
J: TRBJ2-7
D: -
CDR3: CATSRDIGHYEQYF

V: TRBV7-2
size: -
J: TRBJ1-1
D: TRBD1
CDR3: CASSLVILTGGNTEAFF

V: TRBV10-3
size: -
J: TRBJ2-6
D: -
CDR3: CAIGPGLHSGANVLTF

V: TRBV4-2
size: -
J: TRBJ2-1
D: -
CDR3: CASSQVRLNYNEQFF

V: TRBV14
size: once
J: TRBJ2-1
D: -
CDR3: CASSSRLFPGDEQFF

V: TRBV5-1
size: once
J: TRBJ1-2
D: TRBD1
CDR3: CASSPGTASSNYGYTF

V: TRBV5-4
size: -
J: TRBJ2-5
D: TRBD1
CDR3: CASSLAPGQQETQYF

V: TRBV30
size: -
J: TRBJ1-2
D: TRBD1
CDR3: CACRTGRDGYTF

V: TRBV7-9
size: -
J: TRBJ1-4
D: -
CDR3: CASSLGRQVLNEKLFF

V: TRBV7-2
size: -
J: TRBJ2-1
D: TRBD1
CDR3: CASSDYRGSNNEQFF

V: TRBV5-8
size: -
J: TRBJ2-1
D: -
CDR3: CASSLELGSHNEQFF

V: TRBV7-9
size: -
J: TRBJ2-3
D: TRBD2
CDR3: CASSLSGTKDTQYF

V: TRBV25-1
size: -
J: TRBJ1-1
D: -
CDR3: CASSEGRTEAFF

V: TRBV14
size: -
J: TRBJ2-1
D: -
CDR3: CASSPPLVSEQFF

V: TRBV7-9
size: -
J: TRBJ1-6
D: TRBD1
CDR3: CASSSQGEFNSPLHF

V: TRBV29-1
size: -
J: TRBJ1-1
D: -
CDR3: CSVRREVNTEAFF

V: TRBV19
size: -
J: TRBJ1-4
D: -
CDR3: CASRAGGTSNEKLFF

V: TRBV5-8
size: once
J: TRBJ2-1
D: -
CDR3: CASSLGGWVYNEQFF

V: TRBV5-1
size: few
J: TRBJ2-2
D: TRBD1
CDR3: CASSLGDRAGELFF

V: TRBV7-9
size: -
J: TRBJ1-2
D: -
CDR3: CASSHVQMGPRYGYTF

V: TRBV11-1
size: -
J: TRBJ2-2
D: -
CDR3: CASSLSVATGELFF

V: TRBV7-8
size: once
J: TRBJ1-1
D: -
CDR3: CASSLAGGNTEAFF

V: TRBV7-2
size: -
J: TRBJ2-5
D: -
CDR3: CASSLPQETQYF

V: TRBV6-5
size: few
J: TRBJ2-1
D: -
CDR3: CASSFGRGIQFF

V: TRBV6-5
size: -
J: TRBJ1-1
D: -
CDR3: CASSRSGPEETEAFF

V: TRBV6-6
size: -
J: TRBJ1-6
D: -
CDR3: CASINRDNSPLHF